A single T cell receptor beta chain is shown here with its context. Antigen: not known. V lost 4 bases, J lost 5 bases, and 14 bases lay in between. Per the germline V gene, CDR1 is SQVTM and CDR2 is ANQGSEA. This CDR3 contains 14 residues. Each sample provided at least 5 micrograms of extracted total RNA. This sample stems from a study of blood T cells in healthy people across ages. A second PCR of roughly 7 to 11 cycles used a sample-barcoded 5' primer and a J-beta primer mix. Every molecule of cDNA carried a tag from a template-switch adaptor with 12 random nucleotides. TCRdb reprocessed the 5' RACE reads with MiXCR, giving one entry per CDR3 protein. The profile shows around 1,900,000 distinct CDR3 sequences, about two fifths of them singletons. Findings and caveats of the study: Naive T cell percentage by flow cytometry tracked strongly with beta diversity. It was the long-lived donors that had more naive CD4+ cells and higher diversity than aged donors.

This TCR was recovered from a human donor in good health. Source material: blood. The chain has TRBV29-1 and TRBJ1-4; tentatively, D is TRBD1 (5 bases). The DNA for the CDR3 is TGCAGCGTTGGGCTGTGGGGGGAAAATGAAAAACTGTTTTTT. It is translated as CSVGLWGENEKLFF.